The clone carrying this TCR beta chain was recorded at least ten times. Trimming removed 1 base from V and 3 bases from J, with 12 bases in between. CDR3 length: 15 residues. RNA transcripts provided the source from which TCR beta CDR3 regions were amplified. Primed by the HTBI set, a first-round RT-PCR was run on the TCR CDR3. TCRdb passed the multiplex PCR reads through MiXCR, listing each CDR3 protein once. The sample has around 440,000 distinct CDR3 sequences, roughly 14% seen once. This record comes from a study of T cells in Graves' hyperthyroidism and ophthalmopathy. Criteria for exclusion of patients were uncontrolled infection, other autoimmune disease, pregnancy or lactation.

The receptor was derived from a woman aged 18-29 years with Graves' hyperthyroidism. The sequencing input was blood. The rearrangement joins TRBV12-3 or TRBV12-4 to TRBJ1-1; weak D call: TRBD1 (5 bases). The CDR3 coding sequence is TGTGCCAGCAGTTTAGTGGGACTCTATTACACTGAAGCTTTCTTT. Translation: CASSLVGLYYTEAFF.